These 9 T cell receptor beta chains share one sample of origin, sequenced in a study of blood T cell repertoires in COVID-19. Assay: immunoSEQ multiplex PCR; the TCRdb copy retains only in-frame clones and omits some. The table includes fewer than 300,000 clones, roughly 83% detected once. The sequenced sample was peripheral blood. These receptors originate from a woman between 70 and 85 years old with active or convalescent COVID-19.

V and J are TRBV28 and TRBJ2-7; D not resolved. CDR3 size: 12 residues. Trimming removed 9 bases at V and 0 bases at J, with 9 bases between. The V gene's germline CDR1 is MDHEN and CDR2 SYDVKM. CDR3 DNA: TGTGCCAGTTCCTTTAGCTCCTACGAGCAGTACTTC. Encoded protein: CASSFSSYEQYF.

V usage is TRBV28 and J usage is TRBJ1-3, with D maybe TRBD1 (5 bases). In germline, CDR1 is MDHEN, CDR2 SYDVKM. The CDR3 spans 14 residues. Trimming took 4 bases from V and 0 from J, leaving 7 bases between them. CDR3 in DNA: TGTGCCAGCAGTTCGACAGCCTCTGGAAACACCATATATTTT. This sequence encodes CASSSTASGNTIYF.

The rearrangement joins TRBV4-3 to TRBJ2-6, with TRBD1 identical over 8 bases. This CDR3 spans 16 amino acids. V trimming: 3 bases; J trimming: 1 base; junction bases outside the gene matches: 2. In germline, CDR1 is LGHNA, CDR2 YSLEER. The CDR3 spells CASSQDRVSGANVLTF. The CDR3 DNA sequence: TGCGCCAGCAGCCAGGACAGGGTATCTGGGGCCAACGTCCTGACTTTC.

In DNA, the CDR3 is TGCGCCAGCGGGCCGGGACAGGTCCTTGCTAACTATGGCTACACCTTC. This sequence encodes CASGPGQVLANYGYTF. The chain couples TRBV5-1 to TRBJ1-2, with 8 nucleotides matching TRBD1. CDR1 is SGHRS, CDR2 YFSETQ, per germline. The V and J ends lost 7 bases and 0 bases, in that order; junction bases with no gene match: 11. CDR3 length: 16 residues.

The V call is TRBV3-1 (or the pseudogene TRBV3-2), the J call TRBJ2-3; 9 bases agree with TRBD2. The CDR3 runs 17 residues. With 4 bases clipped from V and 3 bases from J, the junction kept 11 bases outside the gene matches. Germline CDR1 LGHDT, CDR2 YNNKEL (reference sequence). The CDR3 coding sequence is TGTGCCAGCAGCCTATATATAGCGGGAGACGGGACAGATACGCAGTATTTT. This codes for CASSLYIAGDGTDTQYF.

In nucleotides, the CDR3 is TGTGCCAGCATTACCGGGACAGGGTCCTACGAGCAGTACTTC. Translated, it gives CASITGTGSYEQYF. The chain couples TRBV6-1 to TRBJ2-7; 9 nucleotides match TRBD1. V shed 7 bases, J shed 1 base, and the junction held 5 bases outside the gene matches. The germline V gene has CDR1 MNHNS and CDR2 SASEGT. The CDR3 runs to 14 residues.

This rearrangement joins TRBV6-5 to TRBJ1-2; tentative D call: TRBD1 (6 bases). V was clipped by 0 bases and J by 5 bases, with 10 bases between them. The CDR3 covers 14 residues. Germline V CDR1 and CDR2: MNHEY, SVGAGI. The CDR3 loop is CASSYSYRVYGYTF. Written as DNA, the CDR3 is TGTGCCAGCAGTTACTCCTACAGGGTGTATGGCTACACCTTC.

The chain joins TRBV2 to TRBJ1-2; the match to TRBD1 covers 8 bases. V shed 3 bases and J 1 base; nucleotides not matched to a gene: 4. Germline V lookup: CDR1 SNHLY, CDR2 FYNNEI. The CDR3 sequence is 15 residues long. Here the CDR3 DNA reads TGTGCCAGCAGTGAGAGGGACAGGTATAACTATGGCTACACCTTC. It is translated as CASSERDRYNYGYTF.

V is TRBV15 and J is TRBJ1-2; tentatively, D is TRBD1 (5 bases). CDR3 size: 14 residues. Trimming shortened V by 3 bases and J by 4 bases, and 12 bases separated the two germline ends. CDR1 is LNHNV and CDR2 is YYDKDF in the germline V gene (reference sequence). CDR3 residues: CATSRRGVGYGYTF. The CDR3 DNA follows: TGTGCCACCAGCAGGCGGGGGGTGGGCTATGGCTACACCTTC.